This TCR beta chain was identified in a study of a mutant IDH1 vaccine in newly diagnosed glioma (dated by TCRdb to the early 2020s). In the study overall: The roughly 32 treated patients were approximately 60% male and roughly 40% female, with a mean age of roughly 42 years. Peripheral blood samples were drawn at six visits, namely V03 (baseline), V05, V07, V10, V12 and V13. Longitudinal TCRB deep sequencing was done for 25 treated patients, wherever samples were available for exploratory analyses. Prior to enrollment, standard therapy consisting of radiotherapy alone, temozolomide alone, or radiochemotherapy with temozolomide had been administered to patients, with the combination being received by most patients. Paper-wide results and their limitations: Selection of PBMC samples for TCRB deep sequencing was based on availability. It was noted by the authors that analyses of patient blood samples could not be reproduced owing to sample limitations. Pseudoprogression seemed to be unrelated to changes in the top peripheral T cell clonotypes found by TCRB sequencing. Immune responses induced by the vaccine were seen in 90% to 95% of patients across multiple MHC alleles.

Library prep was done by the immunoSEQ multiplex PCR assay. Following the manufacturer's protocol, the hsTCRB Kit was used to amplify rearranged TCR beta chain sequences. An Illumina MiSeq was used to sequence the TCRB libraries. Per the source publication's procedure: The kit vendor's proprietary platform handled demultiplexing, trimming and gene mapping. This immuneACCESS table, as held by TCRdb, lists in-frame sequences with V and J called but not all clones. Of the missing ones, under half trace to an unresolved V gene in checked studies; the others have no known cause. The DNA was the basis for D and trimming; V, J and clone size are from that table. The sample table records some 61,000 clones; just over 85% of these occur just once. The top ten clonotypes cover under 3.5% of the sample. V is pruned by 1 base and J by 2 bases, leaving 2 bases of the junction without a gene match. The CDR3 numbers 16 residues from cysteine through phenylalanine. The kept DNA is CDR3 alone, 48 bases in frame from the first base. Via the germline V gene, CDR1 is MNHEY and CDR2 SVGAGI.

Details on this clone: This receptor's antigen is unknown. The input lacks base qualities; no much larger clone sits a single base away.

The sample's time point, from its label and the paper: baseline, week 1 (first vaccination visit). The treatment or condition label, as the study defines it: pre-vaccination baseline after standard-of-care therapy. All donors had newly diagnosed IDH1-mutant astrocytomas of WHO grade 3 or 4 that showed loss of nuclear ATRX. The samples were drawn from NOA16, a multicentre, single-arm, open-label phase I trial in Germany that tested a mutant IDH1 peptide vaccine in humans for the first time. Visit V03 blood draws served as the baseline sample for immunogenicity testing. The DNeasy Blood and Tissue Kit was used to extract genomic DNA from EDTA blood for TCRB sequencing.

This receptor was taken from a man aged 25 to 40 with glioma. Sample: PBMCs, taken from a glioma patient treated with radiotherapy, temozolomide or both. This sequence uses TRBV6-5 and TRBJ2-6; the junction holds 7 bases that match TRBD1. DNA sequence: TGTGCCAGCAGTTACTTAACAGGGGCTGGGGCCAACGTCCTGACTTTC. This is translated as CASSYLTGAGANVLTF.